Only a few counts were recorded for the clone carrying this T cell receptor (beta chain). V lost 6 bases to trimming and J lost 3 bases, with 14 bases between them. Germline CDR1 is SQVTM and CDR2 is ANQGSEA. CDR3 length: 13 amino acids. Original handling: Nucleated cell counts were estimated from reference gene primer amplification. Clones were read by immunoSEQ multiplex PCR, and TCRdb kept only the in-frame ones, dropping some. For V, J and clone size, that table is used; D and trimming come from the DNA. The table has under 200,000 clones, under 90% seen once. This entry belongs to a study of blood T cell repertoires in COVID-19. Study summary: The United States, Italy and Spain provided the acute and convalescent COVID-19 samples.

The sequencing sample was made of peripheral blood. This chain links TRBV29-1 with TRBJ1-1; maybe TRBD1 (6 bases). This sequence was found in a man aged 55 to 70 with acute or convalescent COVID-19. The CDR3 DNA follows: TGCAGCGTAGACCGGGACAAATACACTGAAGCTTTCTTT. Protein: CSVDRDKYTEAFF. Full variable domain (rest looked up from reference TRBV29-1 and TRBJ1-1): SAVISQKPSRDICQRGTSLTIQCQVDSQVTMMFWYRQQPGQSLTLIATANQGSEATYESGFVIDKFPISRPNLTFSTLTVSNMSPEDSSIYLCSVDRDKYTEAFFGQGTRLTVV.